This is a list of T cell receptor beta chains from one sample in a study of human T cells and chemical hapten exposure. One entry per CDR3 protein results from TCRdb running MiXCR on the RACE reads. The top ten clones hold around 6.1% of a sample with about 350,000 distinct CDR3 sequences, more than 5% of them seen once. Sequenced here: whole blood, sampled in connection with sensitization to the hapten diphenylcyclopropenone (DPC). These receptors were obtained from a woman younger than 30 with alopecia areata. Some clones in this sample may be carry-over from other donors' samples. Both conserved end residues are part of each CDR3.

V gene: TRBV18
J gene: TRBJ2-4
CDR3 length: 18
CDR3 protein: CASSAKRANSLAKNIQYF

V gene: TRBV9
J gene: TRBJ2-3
CDR3 length: 13
CDR3 protein: CASSVVSTDTQYF

V gene: TRBV18
J gene: TRBJ2-5
CDR3 length: 15
CDR3 protein: CASSERQTSQETQYF

V gene: TRBV12-3/TRBV12-4
J gene: TRBJ1-3
CDR3 length: 14
CDR3 protein: CASRPGPSGNTIYF

V gene: TRBV20-1
J gene: TRBJ1-5
CDR3 length: 14
CDR3 protein: CSAVTGGTDQPQHF

V gene: TRBV28
J gene: TRBJ2-5
CDR3 length: 17
CDR3 protein: CASSLMVHTRGVETQYF

V gene: TRBV27
J gene: TRBJ2-5
CDR3 length: 14
CDR3 protein: CASSLNRGQETQYF

V gene: TRBV6-5
J gene: TRBJ1-1
CDR3 length: 17
CDR3 protein: CASRRGVREGWSTEAFF

V gene: TRBV9
J gene: TRBJ2-3
CDR3 length: 15
CDR3 protein: CASSATTQPAGTQYF

V gene: TRBV7-9
J gene: TRBJ1-4
CDR3 length: 16
CDR3 protein: CASSLASGFRDEKLFF

V gene: TRBV20-1
J gene: TRBJ2-7
CDR3 length: 14
CDR3 protein: CSAREGQGSGEQYF

V gene: TRBV29-1
J gene: TRBJ1-2
CDR3 length: 13
CDR3 protein: CSVGQGINYGYTF

V gene: TRBV7-2
J gene: TRBJ1-2
CDR3 length: 14
CDR3 protein: CASSPAGVNYGYTF

V gene: TRBV12-3/TRBV12-4
J gene: TRBJ2-1
CDR3 length: 12
CDR3 protein: CASSLIYNEQFF

V gene: TRBV7-9
J gene: TRBJ1-1
CDR3 length: 13
CDR3 protein: CASSFGLNTEAFF

V gene: TRBV20-1
J gene: TRBJ2-7
CDR3 length: 11
CDR3 protein: CSARVGGEQYF

V gene: TRBV2
J gene: TRBJ2-3
CDR3 length: 15
CDR3 protein: CASSEGLAMGDTQYF

V gene: TRBV19
J gene: TRBJ2-3
CDR3 length: 15
CDR3 protein: CASSFLDRAGDTQYF

V gene: TRBV7-3
J gene: TRBJ2-1
CDR3 length: 13
CDR3 protein: CASSVGHNNEQFF

V gene: TRBV20-1
J gene: TRBJ2-3
CDR3 length: 14
CDR3 protein: CSARVTTGADTQYF

V gene: TRBV12-3/TRBV12-4
J gene: TRBJ2-1
CDR3 length: 12
CDR3 protein: CASTLGRHEQFF

V gene: TRBV12-5
J gene: TRBJ2-7
CDR3 length: 17
CDR3 protein: CASGLPRTSGGSYEQYF

V gene: TRBV12-3/TRBV12-4
J gene: TRBJ2-7
CDR3 length: 14
CDR3 protein: CASSLLGGKYEQYF

V gene: TRBV20-1
J gene: TRBJ1-2
CDR3 length: 14
CDR3 protein: CSARDGQGRGGYTF

V gene: TRBV7-2
J gene: TRBJ2-3
CDR3 length: 13
CDR3 protein: CASSARGPDTQYF

V gene: TRBV25-1
J gene: TRBJ1-4
CDR3 length: 15
CDR3 protein: CASQDRVGINEKLFF

V gene: TRBV6-2/TRBV6-3
J gene: TRBJ2-3
CDR3 length: 15
CDR3 protein: CASSYSRLVGDTQYF

V gene: TRBV3-1
J gene: TRBJ2-2
CDR3 length: 14
CDR3 protein: CASSLKGGTGELFF

V gene: TRBV29-1
J gene: TRBJ1-4
CDR3 length: 11
CDR3 protein: CSGKENEKLFF

V gene: TRBV4-3
J gene: TRBJ2-7
CDR3 length: 15
CDR3 protein: CASSQDPETTYEQYF

V gene: TRBV24-1
J gene: TRBJ1-4
CDR3 length: 15
CDR3 protein: CATSDLDRGREKLFF

V gene: TRBV7-3
J gene: TRBJ2-5
CDR3 length: 13
CDR3 protein: CASSFARDETQYF

V gene: TRBV24-1
J gene: TRBJ2-1
CDR3 length: 13
CDR3 protein: CATSEWVGGEQFF

V gene: TRBV18
J gene: TRBJ2-3
CDR3 length: 16
CDR3 protein: CASSPGLLSFTDTQYF

V gene: TRBV9
J gene: TRBJ2-7
CDR3 length: 11
CDR3 protein: CASSVVYEQYF

V gene: TRBV4-3
J gene: TRBJ1-5
CDR3 length: 15
CDR3 protein: CASSQQTDTNQPQHF

V gene: TRBV7-3
J gene: TRBJ1-5
CDR3 length: 13
CDR3 protein: CASSYNFYQPQHF

V gene: TRBV7-2
J gene: TRBJ2-2
CDR3 length: 14
CDR3 protein: CASRSGGSTGELFF